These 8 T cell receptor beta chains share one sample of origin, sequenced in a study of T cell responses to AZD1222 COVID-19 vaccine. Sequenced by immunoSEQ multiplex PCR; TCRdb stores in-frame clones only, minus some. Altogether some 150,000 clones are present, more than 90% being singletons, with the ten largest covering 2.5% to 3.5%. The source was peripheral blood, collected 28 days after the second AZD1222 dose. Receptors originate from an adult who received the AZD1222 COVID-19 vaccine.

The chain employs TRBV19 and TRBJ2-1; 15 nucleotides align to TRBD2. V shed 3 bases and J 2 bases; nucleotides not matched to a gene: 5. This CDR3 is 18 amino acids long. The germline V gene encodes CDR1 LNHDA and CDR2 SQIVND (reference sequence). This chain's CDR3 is CASSMGLAGGAAYNEQFF. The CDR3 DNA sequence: TGTGCCAGTAGTATGGGACTAGCGGGAGGCGCCGCCTACAATGAGCAGTTCTTC.

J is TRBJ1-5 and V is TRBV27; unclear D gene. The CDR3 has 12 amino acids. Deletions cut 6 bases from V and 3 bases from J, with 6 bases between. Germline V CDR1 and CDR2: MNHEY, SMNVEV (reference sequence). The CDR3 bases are TGTGCCAGCAGCACTATCAATCAGCCCCAGCATTTT. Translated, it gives CASSTINQPQHF.

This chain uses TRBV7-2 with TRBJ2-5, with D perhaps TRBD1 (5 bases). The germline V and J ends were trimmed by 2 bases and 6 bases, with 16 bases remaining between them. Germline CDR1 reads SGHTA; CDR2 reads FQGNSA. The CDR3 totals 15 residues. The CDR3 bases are TGTGCCAGCAGCTTATCCCCCAGGGATAGGCAGACCCAGTACTTC. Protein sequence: CASSLSPRDRQTQYF.

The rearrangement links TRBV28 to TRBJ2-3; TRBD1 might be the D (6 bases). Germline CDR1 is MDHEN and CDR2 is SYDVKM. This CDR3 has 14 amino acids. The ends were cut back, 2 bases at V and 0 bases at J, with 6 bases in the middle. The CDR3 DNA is TGTGCCAGCAGTTTAACAGGGAGCACAGATACGCAGTATTTT. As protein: CASSLTGSTDTQYF.

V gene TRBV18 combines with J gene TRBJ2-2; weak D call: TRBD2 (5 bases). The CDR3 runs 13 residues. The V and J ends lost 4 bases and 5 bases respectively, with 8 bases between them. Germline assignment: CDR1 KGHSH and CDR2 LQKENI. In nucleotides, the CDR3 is TGTGCCAGCTCACTCGGACTGACCGGGGAGCTGTTTTTT. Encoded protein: CASSLGLTGELFF. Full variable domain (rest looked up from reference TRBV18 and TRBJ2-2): NAGVMQNPRHLVRRRGQEARLRCSPMKGHSHVYWYRQLPEEGLKFMVYLQKENIIDESGMPKERFSAEFPKEGPSILRIQQVVRGDSAAYFCASSLGLTGELFFGEGSRLTVL.

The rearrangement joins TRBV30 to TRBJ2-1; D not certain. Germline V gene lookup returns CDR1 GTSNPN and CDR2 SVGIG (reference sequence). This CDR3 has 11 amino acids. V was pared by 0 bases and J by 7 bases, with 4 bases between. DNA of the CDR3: TGTGCCTGGAGTGTGGATAATGAGCAGTTCTTC. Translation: CAWSVDNEQFF.

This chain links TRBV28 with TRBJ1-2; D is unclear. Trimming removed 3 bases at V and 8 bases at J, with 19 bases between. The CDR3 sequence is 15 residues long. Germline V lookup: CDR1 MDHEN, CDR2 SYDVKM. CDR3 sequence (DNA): TGTGCCAGCAGTTTGGGAACCTATGAGGGTCAAGGCTACACCTTC. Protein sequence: CASSLGTYEGQGYTF.

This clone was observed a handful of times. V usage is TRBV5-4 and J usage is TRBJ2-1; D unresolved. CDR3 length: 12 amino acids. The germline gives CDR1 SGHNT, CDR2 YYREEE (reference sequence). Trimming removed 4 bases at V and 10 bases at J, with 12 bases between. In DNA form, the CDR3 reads TGTGCCAGCAGCCCAAATTGGGAAGAGCAGTTCTTC. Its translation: CASSPNWEEQFF. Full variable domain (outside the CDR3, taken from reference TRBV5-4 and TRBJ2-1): ETGVTQSPTHLIKTRGQQVTLRCSSQSGHNTVSWYQQALGQGPQFIFQYYREEENGRGNFPPRFSGLQFPNYSSELNVNALELDDSALYLCASSPNWEEQFFGPGTRLTVL.